This T cell receptor beta chain was documented in a study of T cell clonotyping in hematopoietic cell transplantation. Profiling relied on immunoSEQ multiplex PCR, and the TCRdb table lists in-frame clones only, not all of them. The data hold thousands of clones, with roughly nine tenths observed a single time. This clone was counted once. The ends were cut back, 6 bases at V and 2 bases at J, with 7 bases in the middle. The V gene's germline CDR1 is GTSNPN and CDR2 SVGIG (reference sequence). This CDR3 contains 11 residues. This TCR was recovered from a male patient aged 40 to 55 who had an allogeneic stem cell transplant from an unrelated donor, so the T cells may come from the graft donor. Some clones in this sample may be carry-over from other donors' samples. The chain links TRBV30 to TRBJ1-1; D gene unclear. Sequences were derived from peripheral blood mononuclear cells, sampled 100 days after allogeneic stem cell transplant. The CDR3 here is CACVINTEAFF. In DNA, the CDR3 is TGTGCCTGTGTAATTAACACTGAAGCTTTCTTT.